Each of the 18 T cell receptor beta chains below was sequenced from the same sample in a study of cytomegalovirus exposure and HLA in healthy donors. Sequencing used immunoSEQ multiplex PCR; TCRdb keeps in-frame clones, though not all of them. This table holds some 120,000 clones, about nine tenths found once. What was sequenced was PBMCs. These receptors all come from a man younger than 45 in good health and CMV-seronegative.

CDR3 loop: CASSPRGLAGGTYEQYF. CDR3 sequence (DNA): TGTGCCAGCTCACCAAGGGGACTAGCGGGGGGAACCTACGAGCAGTACTTC. The V and J genes are TRBV18 and TRBJ2-7, with TRBD2 identical over 15 bases. V lost 2 bases to trimming and J lost 2 bases; unmatched junction nucleotides: 4. This CDR3 comprises 17 residues. Germline loops: CDR1 KGHSH, CDR2 LQKENI.

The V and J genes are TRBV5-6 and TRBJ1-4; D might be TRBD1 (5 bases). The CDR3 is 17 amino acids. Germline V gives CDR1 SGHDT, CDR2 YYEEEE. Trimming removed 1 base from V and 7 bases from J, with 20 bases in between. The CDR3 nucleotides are TGTGCCAGCAGCTTGAGGATCGGGGGAAAGAGTGGTGAAAAACTGTTTTTT. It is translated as CASSLRIGGKSGEKLFF.

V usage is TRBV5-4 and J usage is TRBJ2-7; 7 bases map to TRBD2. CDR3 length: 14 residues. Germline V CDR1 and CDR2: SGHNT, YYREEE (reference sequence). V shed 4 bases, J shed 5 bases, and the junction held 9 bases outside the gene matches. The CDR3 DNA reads TGTGCCAGCAGCCCCCGACTAGCTCGGGACGAGCAGTACTTC. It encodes CASSPRLARDEQYF. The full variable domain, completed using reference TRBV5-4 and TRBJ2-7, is ETGVTQSPTHLIKTRGQQVTLRCSSQSGHNTVSWYQQALGQGPQFIFQYYREEENGRGNFPPRFSGLQFPNYSSELNVNALELDDSALYLCASSPRLARDEQYFGPGTRLTVT.

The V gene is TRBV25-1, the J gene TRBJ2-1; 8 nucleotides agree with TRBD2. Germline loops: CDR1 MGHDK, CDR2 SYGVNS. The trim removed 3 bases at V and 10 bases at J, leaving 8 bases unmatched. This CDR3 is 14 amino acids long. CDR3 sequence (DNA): TGTGCCAGCAGTGAGGGCGGGAGGACCCTAGAGCAGTTCTTC. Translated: CASSEGGRTLEQFF.

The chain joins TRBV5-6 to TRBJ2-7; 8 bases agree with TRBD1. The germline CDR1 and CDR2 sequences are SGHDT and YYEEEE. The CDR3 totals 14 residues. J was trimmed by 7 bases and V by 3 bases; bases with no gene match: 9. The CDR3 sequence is CASSSRQGPGEQYF. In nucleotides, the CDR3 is TGTGCCAGCAGCTCCCGACAGGGGCCGGGGGAGCAGTACTTC.

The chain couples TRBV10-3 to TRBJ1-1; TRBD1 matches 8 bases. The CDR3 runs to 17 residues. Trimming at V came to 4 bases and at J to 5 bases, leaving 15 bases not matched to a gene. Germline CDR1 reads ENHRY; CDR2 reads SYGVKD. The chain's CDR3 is CAISASYLDRVGTEAFF. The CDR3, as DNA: TGTGCCATCAGTGCCTCATACCTGGACAGGGTCGGGACTGAAGCTTTCTTT.

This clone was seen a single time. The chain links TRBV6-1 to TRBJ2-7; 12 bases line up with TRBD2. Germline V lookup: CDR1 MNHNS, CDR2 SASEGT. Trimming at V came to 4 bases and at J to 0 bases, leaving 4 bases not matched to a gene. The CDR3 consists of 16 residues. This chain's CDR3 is CASSAPTSGSSYEQYF. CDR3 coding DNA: TGTGCCAGCAGTGCCCCGACTAGCGGGAGCTCCTACGAGCAGTACTTC.

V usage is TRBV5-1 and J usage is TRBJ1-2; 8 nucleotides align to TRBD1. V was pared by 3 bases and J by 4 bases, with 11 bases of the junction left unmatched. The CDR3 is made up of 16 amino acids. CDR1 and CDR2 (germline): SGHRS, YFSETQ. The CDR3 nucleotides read TGCGCCAGCAGCTCCATTATACAGGGGGGAGGCTATGGCTACACCTTC. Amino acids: CASSSIIQGGGYGYTF.

As DNA, the CDR3 is TGTGCCTGCGTTCCCAACTCCTATGGCTACACCTTC. Translating it yields CACVPNSYGYTF. This sequence joins TRBV30 and TRBJ1-2; D is undetermined. Germline-derived CDR1 and CDR2 are GTSNPN and SVGIG (reference sequence). V lost 6 bases and J 4 bases, leaving 12 bases between the germline ends. The CDR3 extends over 12 amino acids. The full variable domain, with the rest looked up from reference TRBV30 and TRBJ1-2, is SQTIHQWPATLVQPVGSPLSLECTVEGTSNPNLYWYRQAAGRGLQLLFYSVGIGQISSEVPQNLSASRPQDRQFILSSKKLLLSDSGFYLCACVPNSYGYTFGSGTRLTVV.

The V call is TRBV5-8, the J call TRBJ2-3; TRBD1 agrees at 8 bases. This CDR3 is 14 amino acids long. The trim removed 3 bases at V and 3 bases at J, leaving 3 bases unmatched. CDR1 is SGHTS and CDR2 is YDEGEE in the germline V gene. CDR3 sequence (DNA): TGTGCCAGCAGCTCCGACAGGGGAACAGATACGCAGTATTTT. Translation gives CASSSDRGTDTQYF.

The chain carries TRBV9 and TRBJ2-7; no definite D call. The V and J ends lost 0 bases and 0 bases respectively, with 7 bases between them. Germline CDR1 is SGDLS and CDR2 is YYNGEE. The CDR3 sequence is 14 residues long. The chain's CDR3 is CASSVDRISYEQYF. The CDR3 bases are TGTGCCAGCAGCGTAGACAGAATCTCCTACGAGCAGTACTTC.

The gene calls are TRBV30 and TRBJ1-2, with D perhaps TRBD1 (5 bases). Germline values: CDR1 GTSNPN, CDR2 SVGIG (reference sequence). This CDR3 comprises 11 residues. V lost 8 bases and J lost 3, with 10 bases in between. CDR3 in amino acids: CAQGRDYGYTF. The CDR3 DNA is TGTGCCCAGGGTCGTGACTATGGCTACACCTTC.

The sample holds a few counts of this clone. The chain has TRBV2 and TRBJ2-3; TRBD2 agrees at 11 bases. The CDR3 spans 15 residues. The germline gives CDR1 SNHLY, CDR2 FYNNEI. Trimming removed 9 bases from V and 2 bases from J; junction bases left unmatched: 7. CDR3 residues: CARESSGGPTDTQYF. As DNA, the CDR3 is TGTGCCAGAGAATCTAGCGGGGGGCCCACAGATACGCAGTATTTT.

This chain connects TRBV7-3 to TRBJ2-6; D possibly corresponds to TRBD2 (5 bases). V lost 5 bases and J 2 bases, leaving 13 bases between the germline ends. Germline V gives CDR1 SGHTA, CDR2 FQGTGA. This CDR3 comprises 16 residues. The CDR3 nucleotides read TGTGCCAGCAGCAAGATCGAGGGCGCTGGGGCCAACGTCCTGACTTTC. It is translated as CASSKIEGAGANVLTF. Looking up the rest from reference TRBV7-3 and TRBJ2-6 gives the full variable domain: GAGVSQTPSNKVTEKGKYVELRCDPISGHTALYWYRQSLGQGPEFLIYFQGTGAADDSGLPNDRFFAVRPEGSVSTLKIQRTERGDSAVYLCASSKIEGAGANVLTFGAGSRLTVL.

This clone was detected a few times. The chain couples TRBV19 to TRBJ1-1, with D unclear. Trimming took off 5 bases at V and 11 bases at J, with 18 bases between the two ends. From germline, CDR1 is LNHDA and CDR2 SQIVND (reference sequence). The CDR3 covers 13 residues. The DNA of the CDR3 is TGTGCCAGTAGTCCACGACAACTGATATCGGCTTTCTTT. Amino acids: CASSPRQLISAFF.

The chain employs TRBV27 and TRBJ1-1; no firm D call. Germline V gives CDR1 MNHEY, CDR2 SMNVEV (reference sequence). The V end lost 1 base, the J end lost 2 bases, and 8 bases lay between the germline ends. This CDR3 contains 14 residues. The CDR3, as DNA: TGTGCCAGCAGTTTATACAGTGGTAACACTGAAGCTTTCTTT. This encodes CASSLYSGNTEAFF.

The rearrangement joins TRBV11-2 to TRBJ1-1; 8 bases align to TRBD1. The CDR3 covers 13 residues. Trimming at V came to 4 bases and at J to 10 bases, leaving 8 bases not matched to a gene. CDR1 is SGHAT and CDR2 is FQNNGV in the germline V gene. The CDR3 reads CASSWDRSDGAFF. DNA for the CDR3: TGTGCCAGCAGCTGGGACAGGTCGGATGGAGCTTTCTTT.

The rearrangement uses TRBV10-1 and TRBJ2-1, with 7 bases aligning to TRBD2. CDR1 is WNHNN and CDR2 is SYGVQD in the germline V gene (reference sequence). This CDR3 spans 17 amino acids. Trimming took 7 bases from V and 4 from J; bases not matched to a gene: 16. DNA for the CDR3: TGCGCCAGCATGGACGGGAGGAGGGTAGAGTATTACAATGAGCAGTTCTTC. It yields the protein CASMDGRRVEYYNEQFF.